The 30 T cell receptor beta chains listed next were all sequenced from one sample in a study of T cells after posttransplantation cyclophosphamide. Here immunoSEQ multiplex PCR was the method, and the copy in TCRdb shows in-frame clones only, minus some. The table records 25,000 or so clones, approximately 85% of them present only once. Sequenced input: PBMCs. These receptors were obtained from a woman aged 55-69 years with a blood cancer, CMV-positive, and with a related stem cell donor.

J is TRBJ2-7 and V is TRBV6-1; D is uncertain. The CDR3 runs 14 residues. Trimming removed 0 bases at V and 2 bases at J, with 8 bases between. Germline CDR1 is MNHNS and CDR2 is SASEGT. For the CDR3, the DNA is TGTGCCAGCAGTGAAGCTCCCCGGGCCTACGAGCAGTACTTC. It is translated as CASSEAPRAYEQYF.

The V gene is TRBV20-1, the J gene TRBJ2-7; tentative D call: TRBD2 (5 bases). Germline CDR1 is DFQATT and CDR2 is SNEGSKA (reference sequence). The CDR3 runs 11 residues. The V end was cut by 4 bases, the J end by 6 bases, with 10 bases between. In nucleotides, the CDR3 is TGCAGTGCTAACCGGGGTCTCGAGCAGTACTTC. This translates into CSANRGLEQYF.

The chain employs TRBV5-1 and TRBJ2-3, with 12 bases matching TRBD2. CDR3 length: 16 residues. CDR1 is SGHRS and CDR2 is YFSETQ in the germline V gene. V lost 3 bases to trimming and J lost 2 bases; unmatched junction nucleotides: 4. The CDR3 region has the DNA TGCGCCAGCAGCTCCGGGACTAGCGGGCCCACAGATACGCAGTATTTT. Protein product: CASSSGTSGPTDTQYF.

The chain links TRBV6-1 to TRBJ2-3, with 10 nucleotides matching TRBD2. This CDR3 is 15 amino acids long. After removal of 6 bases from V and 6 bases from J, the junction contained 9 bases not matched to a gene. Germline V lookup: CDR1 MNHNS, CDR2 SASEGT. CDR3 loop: CASSPSSGSFDTQYF. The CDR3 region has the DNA TGTGCCAGCAGCCCCTCTAGCGGGAGCTTCGATACGCAGTATTTT.

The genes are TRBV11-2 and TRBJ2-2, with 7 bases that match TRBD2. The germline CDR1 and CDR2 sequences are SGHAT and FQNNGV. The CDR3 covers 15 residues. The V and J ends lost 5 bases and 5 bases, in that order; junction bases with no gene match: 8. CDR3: CASSPHIGGTGELFF. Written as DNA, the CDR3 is TGTGCCAGCAGCCCACATATCGGGGGGACCGGGGAGCTGTTTTTT.

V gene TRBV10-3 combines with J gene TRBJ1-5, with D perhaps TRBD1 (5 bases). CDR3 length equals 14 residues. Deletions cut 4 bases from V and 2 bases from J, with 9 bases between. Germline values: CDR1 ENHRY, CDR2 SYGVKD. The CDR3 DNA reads TGTGCCATCAGTGTGTCACAGGGCAATCAGCCCCAGCATTTT. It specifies CAISVSQGNQPQHF.

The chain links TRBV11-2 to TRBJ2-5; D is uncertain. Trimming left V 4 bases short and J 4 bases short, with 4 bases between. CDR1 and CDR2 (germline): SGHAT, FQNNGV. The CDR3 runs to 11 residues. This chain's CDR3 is CASSYGETQYF. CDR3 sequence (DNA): TGTGCCAGCAGCTACGGAGAGACCCAGTACTTC. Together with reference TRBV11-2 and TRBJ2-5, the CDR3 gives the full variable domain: EAGVAQSPRYKIIEKRQSVAFWCNPISGHATLYWYQQILGQGPKLLIQFQNNGVVDDSQLPKDRFSAERLKGVDSTLKIQPAKLEDSAVYLCASSYGETQYFGPGTRLLVL.

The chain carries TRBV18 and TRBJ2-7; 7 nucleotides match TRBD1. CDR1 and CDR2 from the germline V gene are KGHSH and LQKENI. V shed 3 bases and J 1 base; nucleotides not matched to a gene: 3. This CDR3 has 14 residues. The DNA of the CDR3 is TGTGCCAGCTCACCCCCGGGACAGTCCTACGAGCAGTACTTC. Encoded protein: CASSPPGQSYEQYF.

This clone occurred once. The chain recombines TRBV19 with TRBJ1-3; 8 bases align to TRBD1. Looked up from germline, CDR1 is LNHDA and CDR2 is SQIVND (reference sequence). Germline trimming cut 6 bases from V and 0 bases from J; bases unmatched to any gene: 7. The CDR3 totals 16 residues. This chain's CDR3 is CASSQGQAISGNTIYF. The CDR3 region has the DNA TGTGCCAGTAGCCAGGGACAGGCGATCTCTGGAAACACCATATATTTT.

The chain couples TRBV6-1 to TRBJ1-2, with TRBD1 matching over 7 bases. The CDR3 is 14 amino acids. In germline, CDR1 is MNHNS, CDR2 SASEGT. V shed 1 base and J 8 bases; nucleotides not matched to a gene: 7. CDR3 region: CASSEVTGAGGYTF. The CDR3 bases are TGTGCCAGCAGTGAAGTAACAGGGGCGGGAGGCTACACCTTC.

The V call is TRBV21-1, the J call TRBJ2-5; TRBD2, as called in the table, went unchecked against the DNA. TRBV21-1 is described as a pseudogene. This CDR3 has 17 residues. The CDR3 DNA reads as TGTGCCAGCAGCACCGGGGAGACTAGCGGGAAACAAGAGACCCAGTACTTC. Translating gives CASSTGETSGKQETQYF.

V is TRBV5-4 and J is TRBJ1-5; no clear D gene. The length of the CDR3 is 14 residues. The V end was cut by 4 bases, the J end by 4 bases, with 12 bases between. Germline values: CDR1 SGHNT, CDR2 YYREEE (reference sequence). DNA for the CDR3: TGTGCCAGCAGCCCGTGGGCTTGGAATCAGCCCCAGCATTTT. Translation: CASSPWAWNQPQHF.

The CDR3: CASSPPQSYNEQFF. DNA of the CDR3: TGTGCCAGCTCACCCCCCCAGTCCTACAATGAGCAGTTCTTC. V usage is TRBV18 and J usage is TRBJ2-1; D unresolved. The CDR3 contains 14 residues. Germline CDR1 reads KGHSH; CDR2 reads LQKENI. V shed 3 bases and J shed 1 base, with 7 bases lying between them. The complete variable domain, with remaining parts taken from reference TRBV18 and TRBJ2-1, reads NAGVMQNPRHLVRRRGQEARLRCSPMKGHSHVYWYRQLPEEGLKFMVYLQKENIIDESGMPKERFSAEFPKEGPSILRIQQVVRGDSAAYFCASSPPQSYNEQFFGPGTRLTVL.

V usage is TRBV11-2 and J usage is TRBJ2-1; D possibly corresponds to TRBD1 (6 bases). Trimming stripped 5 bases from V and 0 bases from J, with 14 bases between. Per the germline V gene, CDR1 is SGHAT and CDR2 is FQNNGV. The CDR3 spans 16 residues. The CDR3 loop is CASSERGTRSYNEQFF. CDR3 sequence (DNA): TGTGCCAGCAGCGAGAGGGGGACGCGCTCCTACAATGAGCAGTTCTTC.

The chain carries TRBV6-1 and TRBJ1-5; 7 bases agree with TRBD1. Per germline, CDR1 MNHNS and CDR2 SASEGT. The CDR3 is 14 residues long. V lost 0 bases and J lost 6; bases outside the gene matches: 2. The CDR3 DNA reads TGTGCCAGCAGTGAAGCAGGGGGCGGTCAGCCCCAGCATTTT. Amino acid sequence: CASSEAGGGQPQHF.

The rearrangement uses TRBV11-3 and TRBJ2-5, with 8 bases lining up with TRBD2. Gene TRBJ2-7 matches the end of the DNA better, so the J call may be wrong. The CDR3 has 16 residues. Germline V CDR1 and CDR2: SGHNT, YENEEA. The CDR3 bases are TGTGCCAGCCTAATAGGGCTAGCGGGCAGCTCCTACGAGCAGTACTTC. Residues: CASLIGLAGSSYEQYF.

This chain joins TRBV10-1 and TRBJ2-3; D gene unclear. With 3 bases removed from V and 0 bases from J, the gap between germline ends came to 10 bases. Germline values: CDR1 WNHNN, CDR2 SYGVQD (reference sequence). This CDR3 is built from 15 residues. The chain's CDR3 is CASSDSTASTDTQYF. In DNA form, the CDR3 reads TGCGCCAGCAGTGACTCCACAGCTAGCACAGATACGCAGTATTTT.

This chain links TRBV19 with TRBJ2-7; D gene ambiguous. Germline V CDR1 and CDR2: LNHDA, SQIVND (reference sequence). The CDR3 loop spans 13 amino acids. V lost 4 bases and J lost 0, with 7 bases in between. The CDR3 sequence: CASSTLNSYEQYF. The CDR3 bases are TGTGCCAGTAGTACCCTAAACTCCTACGAGCAGTACTTC.

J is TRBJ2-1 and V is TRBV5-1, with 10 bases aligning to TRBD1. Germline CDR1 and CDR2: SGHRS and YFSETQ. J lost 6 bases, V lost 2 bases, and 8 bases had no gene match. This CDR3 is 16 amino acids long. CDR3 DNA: TGCGCCAGCAGCTTTATTTCCGGGACAGGGGCCAATGAGCAGTTCTTC. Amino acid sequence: CASSFISGTGANEQFF.

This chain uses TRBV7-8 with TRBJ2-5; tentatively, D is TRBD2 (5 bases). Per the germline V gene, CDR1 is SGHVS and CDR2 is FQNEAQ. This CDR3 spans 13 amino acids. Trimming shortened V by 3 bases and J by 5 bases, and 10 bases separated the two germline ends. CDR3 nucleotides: TGTGCCAGCAGCTTCCGGGGTTGGGAGACCCAGTACTTC. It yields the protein CASSFRGWETQYF.

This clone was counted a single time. The CDR3 is CASSPDRGRYEQYF. CDR3 in DNA: TGCGCCAGCAGCCCGGACAGGGGTAGATACGAGCAGTACTTC. The chain joins TRBV5-1 to TRBJ2-7; the match to TRBD1 covers 9 bases. Germline V gene data show CDR1 as SGHRS and CDR2 as YFSETQ. V lost 4 bases, J lost 4 bases, and 6 bases stayed unmatched. The CDR3 loop spans 14 amino acids.

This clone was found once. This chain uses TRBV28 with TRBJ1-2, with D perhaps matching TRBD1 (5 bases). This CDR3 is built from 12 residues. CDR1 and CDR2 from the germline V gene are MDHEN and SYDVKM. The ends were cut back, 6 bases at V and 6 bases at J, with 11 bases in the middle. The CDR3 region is CASRSVGDGYTF. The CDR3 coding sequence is TGTGCCAGCAGATCTGTAGGGGATGGCTACACCTTC.

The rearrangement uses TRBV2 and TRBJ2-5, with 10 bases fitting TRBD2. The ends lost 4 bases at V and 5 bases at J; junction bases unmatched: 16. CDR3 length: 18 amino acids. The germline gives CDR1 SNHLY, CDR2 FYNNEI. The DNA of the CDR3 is TGTGCCAGCAGTGCCTCCTTATTTAGCGGGAGGCTCCGGGAGACCCAGTACTTC. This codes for CASSASLFSGRLRETQYF. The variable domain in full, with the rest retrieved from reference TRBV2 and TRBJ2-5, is EPEVTQTPSHQVTQMGQEVILRCVPISNHLYFYWYRQILGQKVEFLVSFYNNEISEKSEIFDDQFSVERPDGSNFTLKIRSTKLEDSAMYFCASSASLFSGRLRETQYFGPGTRLLVL.

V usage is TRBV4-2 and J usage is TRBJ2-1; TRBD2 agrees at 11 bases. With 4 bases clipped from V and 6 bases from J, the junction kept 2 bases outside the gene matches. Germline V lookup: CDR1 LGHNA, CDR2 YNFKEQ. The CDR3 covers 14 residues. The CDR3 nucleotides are TGTGCCAGCAGCCGCGGGACTAGCGGCAATGAGCAGTTCTTC. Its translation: CASSRGTSGNEQFF.

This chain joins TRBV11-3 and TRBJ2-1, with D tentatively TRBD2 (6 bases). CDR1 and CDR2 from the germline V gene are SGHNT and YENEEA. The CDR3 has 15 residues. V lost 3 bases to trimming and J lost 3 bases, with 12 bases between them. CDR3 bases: TGTGCCAGCAGCTTGGGGGACTCGATCTACAATGAGCAGTTCTTC. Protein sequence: CASSLGDSIYNEQFF.

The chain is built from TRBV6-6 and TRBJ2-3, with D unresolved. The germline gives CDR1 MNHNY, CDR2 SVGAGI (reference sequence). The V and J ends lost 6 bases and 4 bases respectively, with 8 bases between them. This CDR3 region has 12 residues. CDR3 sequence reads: CASSRPADTQYF. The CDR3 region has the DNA TGTGCCAGCAGCCGCCCAGCAGATACGCAGTATTTT.

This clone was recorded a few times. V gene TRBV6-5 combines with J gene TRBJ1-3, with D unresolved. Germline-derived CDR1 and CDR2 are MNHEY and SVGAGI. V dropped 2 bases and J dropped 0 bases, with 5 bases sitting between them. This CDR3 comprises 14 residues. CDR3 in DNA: TGTGCCAGCAGTTACCTTAACTCTGGAAACACCATATATTTT. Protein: CASSYLNSGNTIYF.

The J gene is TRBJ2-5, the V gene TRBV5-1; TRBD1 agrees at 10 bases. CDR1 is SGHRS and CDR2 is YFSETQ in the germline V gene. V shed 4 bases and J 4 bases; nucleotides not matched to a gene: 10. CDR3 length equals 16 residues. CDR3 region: CASSTSGTGVAETQYF. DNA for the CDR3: TGCGCCAGCAGCACTTCCGGGACAGGGGTCGCAGAGACCCAGTACTTC.

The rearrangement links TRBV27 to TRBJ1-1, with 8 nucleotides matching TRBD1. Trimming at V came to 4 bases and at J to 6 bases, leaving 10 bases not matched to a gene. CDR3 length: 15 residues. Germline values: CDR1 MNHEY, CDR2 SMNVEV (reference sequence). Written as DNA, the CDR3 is TGTGCCAGCAGTTCCGCTGGACAGGGTAGGCCTGAAGCTTTCTTT. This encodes CASSSAGQGRPEAFF.

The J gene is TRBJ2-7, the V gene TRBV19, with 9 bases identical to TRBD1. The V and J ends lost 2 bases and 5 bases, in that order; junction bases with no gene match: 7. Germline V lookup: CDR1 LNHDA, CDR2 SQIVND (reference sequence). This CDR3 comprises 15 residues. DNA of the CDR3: TGTGCCAGTAGTATACAGACAGGGGGAAGGAACGAGCAGTACTTC. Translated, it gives CASSIQTGGRNEQYF.